These T cell receptor beta chains were read from a single sample in a study of cytotoxic CD8 clonotypes in ibrutinib-treated CLL. Only in-frame clones appear in the TCRdb table, and some are missing; sequencing was by immunoSEQ multiplex PCR. The data contain 97,000 or so clones, about 72% of them singletons. The specimen comprised PBMCs, sampled after 12 months of ibrutinib treatment. Receptor source: a human donor with chronic lymphocytic leukemia. Both conserved end residues are part of each CDR3. Each record gives: V gene, J gene, clone size, D gene, CDR3 DNA, CDR3 protein. A D gene is named only where the DNA matches it firmly. Rows give clone size only sometimes, using once, few, many, or a class for an expanded clone.

TRBV30	TRBJ1-6	NA	NA	TGTGCCTGGAGCGGGGCGGGTAATTCACCCCTCCACTTT	CAWSGAGNSPLHF
TRBV7-6	TRBJ2-5	NA	NA	TGTGCCAGCAGCGGCTACCACCAAGAGACCCAGTACTTC	CASSGYHQETQYF
TRBV15	TRBJ2-5	NA	TRBD1	TGTGCCACCAGCAGAGGGCTTACGTGGACAGGGGGCGTAGGCCAAGAGACCCAGTACTTC	CATSRGLTWTGGVGQETQYF
TRBV28	TRBJ1-5	NA	NA	TGTGCCAGCAGTTTAATCAATCAGCCCCAGCATTTT	CASSLINQPQHF
TRBV5-1	TRBJ2-1	NA	NA	TGCGCCAGCAGCTTGGGTTTTGGGAACAATGAGCAGTTCTTC	CASSLGFGNNEQFF
TRBV5-4	TRBJ1-2	NA	NA	TGTGCCAGCAGCTCGGACATACGAAACTATGGCTACACCTTC	CASSSDIRNYGYTF
TRBV9	TRBJ1-3	NA	NA	TGTGCCAGCAGCGTCCAGGGACCGTACTCTGGAAACACCATATATTTT	CASSVQGPYSGNTIYF
TRBV4-1	TRBJ2-1	few	TRBD1	TGCGCCAGCAGACGGACAGGGGACAATGAGCAGTTCTTC	CASRRTGDNEQFF
TRBV7-2	TRBJ1-1	NA	NA	TGTGCCAGCAGCTTAGAACAGAACACTGAAGCTTTCTTT	CASSLEQNTEAFF
TRBV4-3	TRBJ2-7	NA	TRBD1	TGCGCCAGCAGCCAAAATCGAGGACAGGCCTACGAGCAGTACTTC	CASSQNRGQAYEQYF
TRBV7-6	TRBJ2-5	NA	NA	TGTGCCTCGTTAGGGTCGGGTCGGGAGACCCAGTACTTC	CASLGSGRETQYF